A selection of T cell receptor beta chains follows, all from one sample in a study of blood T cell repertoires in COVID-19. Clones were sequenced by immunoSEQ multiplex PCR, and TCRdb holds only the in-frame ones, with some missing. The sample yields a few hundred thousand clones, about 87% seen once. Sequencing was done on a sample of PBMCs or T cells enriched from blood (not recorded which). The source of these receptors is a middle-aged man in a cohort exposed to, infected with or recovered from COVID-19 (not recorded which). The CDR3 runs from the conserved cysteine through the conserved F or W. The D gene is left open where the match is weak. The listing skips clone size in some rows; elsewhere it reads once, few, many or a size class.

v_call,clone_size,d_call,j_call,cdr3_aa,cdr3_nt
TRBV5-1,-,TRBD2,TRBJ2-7,CASSFSSGPDLSYEQYF,TGCGCCAGCAGCTTTAGTAGCGGGCCGGATCTTTCCTACGAGCAGTACTTC
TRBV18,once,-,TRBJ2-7,CASSPPGLSYEQYF,TGTGCCAGCTCACCACCCGGTTTGTCCTACGAGCAGTACTTC
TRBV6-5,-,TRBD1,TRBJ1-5,CASYSGQGDNQPQHF,TGTGCCAGCTATTCGGGACAGGGGGACAATCAGCCCCAGCATTTT
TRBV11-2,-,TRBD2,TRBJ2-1,CASSPTGTRYGEQFF,TGTGCCAGCAGTCCGACCGGGACTAGATATGGTGAGCAGTTCTTC
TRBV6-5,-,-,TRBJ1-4,CASSYRGTNEKLFF,TGTGCCAGCAGTTACCGAGGGACTAATGAAAAACTGTTTTTT
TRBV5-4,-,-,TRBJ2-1,CASSPIVRGVPDEQFF,TGTGCCAGCAGCCCGATCGTCCGCGGGGTGCCCGATGAGCAGTTCTTC
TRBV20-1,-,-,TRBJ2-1,CSATYYEQFF,TGCAGTGCTACCTATTATGAGCAGTTCTTC
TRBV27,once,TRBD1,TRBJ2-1,CASSFRRTGIGNEQFF,TGTGCCAGCAGTTTCCGCCGGACAGGGATAGGGAATGAGCAGTTCTTC
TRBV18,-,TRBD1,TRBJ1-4,CASSMDRGLGEKLFF,TGTGCCAGCTCGATGGACAGGGGGCTTGGTGAAAAACTGTTTTTT
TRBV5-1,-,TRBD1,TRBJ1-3,CASSLEGQRADTIYF,TGCGCCAGCAGCTTGGAGGGACAGAGGGCGGACACCATATATTTT
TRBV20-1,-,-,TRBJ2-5,CSARRETQYF,TGCAGTGCTAGACGGGAGACCCAGTACTTC
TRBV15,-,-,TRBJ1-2,CATSRGPPYGYTF,TGTGCCACCAGCAGAGGGCCCCCCTATGGCTACACCTTC